This T cell receptor (beta chain) was obtained from a study of T cells after yellow fever vaccination. At least ten counts were recorded for this clonotype. What it binds is unknown. TCRdb analysed the 5' RACE reads with MiXCR anew, one entry per CDR3 protein. The profile covers under 700,000 distinct CDR3 sequences, with roughly a sixth appearing a single time and roughly 17% taken by the ten largest. Study conclusions and caveats: Faster peaking, at day 5 versus 15, marked a secondary response that was weaker.

The V gene's germline CDR1 is DFQATT and CDR2 SNEGSKA (reference sequence). This CDR3 has 15 residues. The V and J ends lost 0 bases and 4 bases respectively, with 13 bases between them. The TCR comes from a man between 18 and 29 years old who received the YFV17D yellow fever vaccine. The chain couples TRBV20-1 to TRBJ2-1; perhaps D is TRBD1 or TRBD2 (6 bases each). Sequenced here: PBMCs, sampled about 5 days after the first yellow fever vaccination. This CDR3 is CSARDRGRWYNEQFF. For the CDR3, the DNA is TGCAGTGCTAGAGATCGGGGGCGGTGGTACAATGAGCAGTTCTTC.